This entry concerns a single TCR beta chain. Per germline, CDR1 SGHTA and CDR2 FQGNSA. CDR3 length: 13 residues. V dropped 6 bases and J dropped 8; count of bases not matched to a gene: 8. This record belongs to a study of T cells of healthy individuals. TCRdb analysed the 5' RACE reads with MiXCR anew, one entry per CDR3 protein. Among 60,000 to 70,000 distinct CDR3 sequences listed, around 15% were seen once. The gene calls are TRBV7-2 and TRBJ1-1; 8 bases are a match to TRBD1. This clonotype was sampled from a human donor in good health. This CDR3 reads CASRFTGGREAFF. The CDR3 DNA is TGTGCCAGCAGGTTTACAGGGGGTCGGGAAGCTTTCTTT.